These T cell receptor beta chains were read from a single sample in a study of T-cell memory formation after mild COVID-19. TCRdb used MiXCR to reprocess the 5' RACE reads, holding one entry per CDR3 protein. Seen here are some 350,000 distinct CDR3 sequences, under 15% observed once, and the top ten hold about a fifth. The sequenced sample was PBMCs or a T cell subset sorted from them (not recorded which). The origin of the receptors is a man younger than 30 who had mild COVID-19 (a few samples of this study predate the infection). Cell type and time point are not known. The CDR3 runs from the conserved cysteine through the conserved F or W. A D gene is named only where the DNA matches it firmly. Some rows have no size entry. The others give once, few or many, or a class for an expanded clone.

TGTGCCAGCAGCCCCACTAGCGGGGGAGCATCCTACAATGAGCAGTTCTTC | CASSPTSGGASYNEQFF | TRBJ2-1 | TRBD2 | TRBV11-2 | few | 17
TGCAGTGCTAGAGAAGACGGGGGGGGCACAGATACGCAGTATTTT | CSAREDGGGTDTQYF | TRBJ2-3 | TRBD2 | TRBV20-1 | few | 15
TGCGCCAGCAGCCAAGTCCTAGCGGGAACAGATACGCAGTATTTT | CASSQVLAGTDTQYF | TRBJ2-3 | TRBD2 | TRBV4-1 | many | 15
TGTGCCAGCAGAGATCCGGCCTATGGCTACACCTTC | CASRDPAYGYTF | TRBJ1-2 | - | TRBV14 | - | 12
TGCAGTGCTAGACGCGGGGGGGGCACAGATACGCAGTATTTT | CSARRGGGTDTQYF | TRBJ2-3 | TRBD2 | TRBV20-1 | - | 14
TGCAGTGCTCCAAGGGAGGGGACGCAGTATTTT | CSAPREGTQYF | TRBJ2-3 | TRBD2 | TRBV20-1 | - | 11
TGTGCCAGCAGCTTGCTCAAATCCACCGGGGAGCTGTTTTTT | CASSLLKSTGELFF | TRBJ2-2 | - | TRBV5-5 | - | 14
TGTGCCAGCAGCTATACGATACGGGCTAGCGGGGGGGTATGGAATGAGCAGTTCTTC | CASSYTIRASGGVWNEQFF | TRBJ2-1 | TRBD2 | TRBV11-2 | few | 19
TGCAGCGTTGAAGAAGGGAAAAACTATGGCTACACCTTC | CSVEEGKNYGYTF | TRBJ1-2 | - | TRBV29-1 | - | 13
TGTGCCAGCTCACCACCGGGGACCGAAACCGGGGAGCTGTTTTTT | CASSPPGTETGELFF | TRBJ2-2 | - | TRBV18 | few | 15
TGTGCCAGCAGCGTAGGGGGATACACAGATACGCAGTATTTT | CASSVGGYTDTQYF | TRBJ2-3 | - | TRBV9 | - | 14
TGCGCCAGCAGCCAAGATTTGGGGGGGGTGCCCTACAATGAGCAGTTCTTC | CASSQDLGGVPYNEQFF | TRBJ2-1 | TRBD2 | TRBV4-1 | - | 17
TGTGCCAGCAGCTCCTCCCGACTAGCGGGGGATCCCTTCCATACGCAGTATTTT | CASSSSRLAGDPFHTQYF | TRBJ2-3 | TRBD2 | TRBV7-2 | - | 18
TGTGCCAGCAGCCAGGGACCTAACTATGGCTACACCTTC | CASSQGPNYGYTF | TRBJ1-2 | - | TRBV12-3/TRBV12-4 | - | 13
TGTGCCAGCAGCTTAGATCGCAGGTATCCCGGCGAGCAGTACTTC | CASSLDRRYPGEQYF | TRBJ2-7 | - | TRBV7-2 | few | 15
TGCGCCAGCAGCCAAGATGTACAGGATGCGTCCTATGGCTACACCTTC | CASSQDVQDASYGYTF | TRBJ1-2 | - | TRBV4-3 | - | 16
TGTGCCAGCAGTCCCCCATATTCCGAGCAGTACTTC | CASSPPYSEQYF | TRBJ2-7 | - | TRBV27 | few | 12
TGTGCCAGCAGCCCGGAGACGAACTATGGCTACACCTTC | CASSPETNYGYTF | TRBJ1-2 | - | TRBV7-9 | - | 13
TGTGCCAGCAGCGGCCCGGGCTACAATGAGCAGTTCTTC | CASSGPGYNEQFF | TRBJ2-1 | - | TRBV7-8 | many | 13
TGTGCCAGTAGTACGAGGGACAGGGTTCGAACCACTGAAGCTTTCTTT | CASSTRDRVRTTEAFF | TRBJ1-1 | TRBD1 | TRBV19 | - | 16
TGTGCCAGTATGGCTTTGACCAGGGGGGACAATCAGCCCCAGCATTTT | CASMALTRGDNQPQHF | TRBJ1-5 | TRBD1 | TRBV19 | few | 16
TGTGCCAGCAGCGTGGGCCGGACAGCGAACACTGAAGCTTTCTTT | CASSVGRTANTEAFF | TRBJ1-1 | - | TRBV9 | - | 15
TGTGCCAGCAGCACCGAGTTATACCGCACAGATACGCAGTATTTT | CASSTELYRTDTQYF | TRBJ2-3 | - | TRBV7-2 | few | 15
TGTGCCAGCAGCTTTTACCCTCCGACTAGCGGGGGTACAGATACGCAGTATTTT | CASSFYPPTSGGTDTQYF | TRBJ2-3 | TRBD2 | TRBV11-2 | - | 18
TGTGCCAGCTCGATCCAGGGACCTAATGAAAAACTGTTTTTT | CASSIQGPNEKLFF | TRBJ1-4 | - | TRBV28 | few | 14
TGTGCCAGCAGTTACGGGGACGGAAGCAACTATGGCTACACCTTC | CASSYGDGSNYGYTF | TRBJ1-2 | - | TRBV6-6 | few | 15
TGCAGCGTTGAGTGGGCTTCTGGAAACACCATATATTTT | CSVEWASGNTIYF | TRBJ1-3 | - | TRBV29-1 | few | 13
TGCGCCAGCAGCTTAATCCCCCCCAGCAGAATTAACACCGGGGAGCTGTTTTTT | CASSLIPPSRINTGELFF | TRBJ2-2 | - | TRBV5-1 | many | 18
TGTGCCAGCAGTGAGGGAGGACAGGACTACAATGAGCAGTTCTTC | CASSEGGQDYNEQFF | TRBJ2-1 | - | TRBV25-1 | - | 15
TGTGCCAGCAGCACCCGGACAGGGTCTAGTGGAAACACCATATATTTT | CASSTRTGSSGNTIYF | TRBJ1-3 | TRBD1 | TRBV7-9 | - | 16
TGTGCCAGCACGGCAGGGGAGAACACTGAAGCTTTCTTT | CASTAGENTEAFF | TRBJ1-1 | - | TRBV6-1 | once | 13
TGTGCCAGCAGCTCAAGCGGGGTCAACTATGGCTACACCTTC | CASSSSGVNYGYTF | TRBJ1-2 | - | TRBV7-9 | - | 14
TGTGCCAGCAGTTACTCAGTGCTGGGAGGGAGCCCCTCTGGGGCCAACGTCCTGACTTTC | CASSYSVLGGSPSGANVLTF | TRBJ2-6 | TRBD2 | TRBV6-2/TRBV6-3 | - | 20
TGCGCCAGCAGCCAAGTGGCTCGCTCTGGAAACACCATATATTTT | CASSQVARSGNTIYF | TRBJ1-3 | - | TRBV4-1 | many | 15
TGCGCCAGCAGCCAAGAGTCGAGTAGGGGCTACACCTTC | CASSQESSRGYTF | TRBJ1-2 | - | TRBV4-3 | - | 13
TGCGCCAGCAGCCATCGCAATAGGGACACCAGTAATTCACCCCTCCACTTT | CASSHRNRDTSNSPLHF | TRBJ1-6 | - | TRBV4-3 | - | 17
TGCGCCAGCAGCCCGTTGGGACCCCACAATGAGCAGTTCTTC | CASSPLGPHNEQFF | TRBJ2-1 | - | TRBV4-3 | - | 14
TGTGCCAGCAGCCAAAGCGGGCAGGGAGGGAATCAGCCCCAGCATTTT | CASSQSGQGGNQPQHF | TRBJ1-5 | - | TRBV4-2 | few | 16
TGTGCCAGCAGCGCGAGCGGGGGCCGATATCGCCAGTACTTC | CASSASGGRYRQYF | TRBJ2-5 | TRBD2 | TRBV11-2 | - | 14
TGTGCCAGCAGCTTAAGAAAGGGGATTGAGTATGGCTACACCTTC | CASSLRKGIEYGYTF | TRBJ1-2 | - | TRBV7-3 | few | 15